The 27 T cell receptor beta chains below were found in one sample sequenced in a study of response to subunit inactivated influenza vaccine. MiXCR, run by TCRdb on the RT-PCR reads, gives a single entry per CDR3 protein. The sample records hundreds of thousands of distinct CDR3 sequences, approximately 12% being singletons. The material sequenced was non-naive T cells sorted from PBMCs, taken 14 to 15 days before vaccination. These receptors originate from a man between 45 and 60 years old who received an inactivated influenza vaccine.

The gene calls are TRBV30 and TRBJ2-3; TRBD2 might be the D (6 bases). With 3 bases removed from V and 7 bases from J, the gap between germline ends came to 17 bases. This CDR3 region has 14 residues. CDR1 is GTSNPN, CDR2 SVGIG, per germline (reference sequence). The CDR3 protein is CAWRTLARHNTQYF. CDR3 nucleotides: TGTGCCTGGAGGACCCTAGCGAGACACAATACGCAGTATTTT.

The chain uses TRBV7-2 and TRBJ2-7; tentative D call: TRBD1 (6 bases). From germline, CDR1 is SGHTA and CDR2 FQGNSA. With 5 bases removed from V and 0 bases from J, the gap between germline ends came to 11 bases. The CDR3 extends over 14 amino acids. CDR3 coding DNA: TGTGCCAGCAGCCAGACAGGCGACTCCTACGAGCAGTACTTC. Residues: CASSQTGDSYEQYF.

This clonotype was seen only a few times. The chain carries TRBV20-1 and TRBJ1-2; 7 bases are a match to TRBD1. V was pared by 3 bases and J by 7 bases, with 8 bases of the junction left unmatched. Per the germline V gene, CDR1 is DFQATT and CDR2 is SNEGSKA (reference sequence). This CDR3 comprises 13 residues. Written as DNA, the CDR3 is TGCAGTGCTAGTGATACAGGGGTTAGTGGCTACACCTTC. Residues: CSASDTGVSGYTF.

The chain is built from TRBV12-3 or TRBV12-4 and TRBJ2-1; D possibly corresponds to TRBD2 (5 bases). The CDR3 is made up of 14 amino acids. V lost 1 base and J 9 bases, leaving 13 bases between the germline ends. CDR3 loop: CASSLEGGKIEQFF. The DNA for the CDR3 is TGTGCCAGCAGTTTAGAAGGAGGAAAGATTGAGCAGTTCTTC.

This clonotype appeared many times. The V and J genes are TRBV7-2 and TRBJ2-5; D gene ambiguous. The V end was cut by 6 bases, the J end by 2 bases, with 7 bases between. Germline lookup yields CDR1 SGHTA and CDR2 FQGNSA. The CDR3 is 12 residues long. The CDR3 sequence: CASSHGQETQYF. The CDR3 bases are TGTGCCAGCAGTCATGGGCAAGAGACCCAGTACTTC.

This clonotype has only a few counts. This chain connects TRBV28 to TRBJ2-1, with 9 bases aligning to TRBD1. Germline V gene sequence: CDR1 MDHEN, CDR2 SYDVKM. CDR3 length equals 13 residues. The V and J ends lost 6 bases and 11 bases, in that order; junction bases with no gene match: 8. CDR3 sequence reads: CASSPSGTGKQFF. In DNA, the CDR3 is TGTGCCAGCAGCCCAAGCGGGACAGGGAAGCAGTTCTTC.

Only a few counts were recorded for this clonotype. The chain links TRBV5-1 to TRBJ2-5, with D possibly being TRBD1 (8 bases). This CDR3 contains 14 residues. CDR1 is SGHRS and CDR2 is YFSETQ in the germline V gene. The V end lost 4 bases, the J end lost 7 bases, and 17 bases lay between the germline ends. DNA of the CDR3: TGCGCCAGCAGCCCGGGGGGACAGGAGGCGACCCAGTACTTC. Its translation is CASSPGGQEATQYF. The whole variable domain, filled in from reference TRBV5-1 and TRBJ2-5, reads KAGVTQTPRYLIKTRGQQVTLSCSPISGHRSVSWYQQTPGQGLQFLFEYFSETQRNKGNFPGRFSGRQFSNSRSEMNVSTLELGDSALYLCASSPGGQEATQYFGPGTRLLVL.

This clonotype was detected a few times. The chain carries TRBV3-1 and TRBJ1-2; tentatively, D is TRBD1 (5 bases). This CDR3 is built from 12 residues. V lost 10 bases and J 6 bases, leaving 15 bases between the germline ends. Germline CDR1 reads LGHDT; CDR2 reads YNNKEL (reference sequence). The CDR3 sequence is CAKESGLDGYTF. In DNA form, the CDR3 reads TGTGCCAAGGAGTCGGGGCTAGATGGCTACACCTTC.

This clonotype has ten or more counts. This rearrangement joins TRBV7-9 to TRBJ1-4; 9 bases agree with TRBD1. The length of the CDR3 is 14 residues. V shed 8 bases and J 3 bases; nucleotides not matched to a gene: 4. CDR1 and CDR2 (germline): SEHNR, FQNEAQ (reference sequence). DNA of the CDR3: TGTGCCAGCGGCTACAGGGGGCCTAATGAAAAACTGTTTTTT. This encodes CASGYRGPNEKLFF.

The chain has TRBV4-3 and TRBJ2-2; TRBD1 matches 9 bases. From germline, CDR1 is LGHNA and CDR2 YSLEER. The CDR3 is 16 amino acids. V gave up 0 bases and J gave up 6 bases; unmatched junction bases: 5. CDR3 nucleotide sequence: TGCGCCAGCAGCCAAGATTTGTGGGACAGGGCCGGGGAGCTGTTTTTT. Residues: CASSQDLWDRAGELFF.

This clonotype appeared once. V and J are TRBV10-2 and TRBJ2-1; 7 nucleotides match TRBD1. Germline V gene data show CDR1 as WSHSY and CDR2 as SAAADI. The trim removed 3 bases at V and 1 base at J, leaving 6 bases unmatched. The CDR3 length is 16 residues. CDR3 sequence: CASSDRQGSSYNEQFF. The CDR3 DNA reads as TGCGCCAGCAGTGATCGACAGGGATCGTCCTACAATGAGCAGTTCTTC.

The chain uses TRBV5-1 and TRBJ2-1; 8 bases agree with TRBD1. There are 14 residues in the CDR3. Unmatched junction bases numbered 6, after V lost 3 bases and J lost 7 bases. Germline V gives CDR1 SGHRS, CDR2 YFSETQ. The CDR3 nucleotides read TGCGCCAGCAGCTGGGGACAGGCCACGAATGAGCAGTTCTTC. Translation gives CASSWGQATNEQFF. The full variable domain, completed using reference TRBV5-1 and TRBJ2-1, is KAGVTQTPRYLIKTRGQQVTLSCSPISGHRSVSWYQQTPGQGLQFLFEYFSETQRNKGNFPGRFSGRQFSNSRSEMNVSTLELGDSALYLCASSWGQATNEQFFGPGTRLTVL.

This clonotype has at least ten counts. V and J are TRBV29-1 and TRBJ1-1; D gene ambiguous. The V end lost 1 base, the J end lost 0 bases, and 6 bases lay between the germline ends. The CDR3 loop spans 13 amino acids. Germline V gene lookup returns CDR1 SQVTM and CDR2 ANQGSEA. This CDR3 reads CSVEVELNTEAFF. Here the CDR3 DNA reads TGCAGCGTTGAAGTGGAATTGAACACTGAAGCTTTCTTT.

In this sample, this clonotype turned up many times. The CDR3 loop reads CASSDARGATSYEQYF. As DNA, the CDR3 is TGTGCCAGCAGCGACGCCAGGGGCGCTACCTCCTACGAGCAGTACTTC. This rearrangement joins TRBV6-2 or TRBV6-3 to TRBJ2-7; D possibly corresponds to TRBD1 (6 bases). V was clipped by 6 bases and J by 0 bases, with 18 bases between them. Per germline, CDR1 MNHEY and CDR2 SVGEGT. CDR3 length: 16 amino acids.

The chain links TRBV5-1 to TRBJ2-7; 7 nucleotides line up with TRBD2. Germline CDR1 SGHRS, CDR2 YFSETQ. The CDR3 sequence is 14 residues long. V gave up 4 bases and J gave up 7 bases; unmatched junction bases: 11. DNA of the CDR3: TGCGCCAGCAGCCTGGCCGCGGGGGTCTTTGAGCAGTACTTC. Amino acids: CASSLAAGVFEQYF.

This clonotype occurred many times. The CDR3 here is CATGEGITGTQFF. CDR3 DNA: TGTGCCACCGGGGAGGGAATTACTGGAACTCAGTTCTTC. This chain connects TRBV24-1 to TRBJ2-1; 7 bases map to TRBD2. V lost 9 bases and J lost 13; bases outside the gene matches: 14. Per germline, CDR1 KGHDR and CDR2 SFDVKD. The CDR3 contains 13 residues.

This clonotype was observed a handful of times. This chain joins TRBV6-1 and TRBJ2-2, with 10 bases that match TRBD1. J gave up 6 bases and V 11 bases, and 3 bases lay outside the gene matches. The germline gives CDR1 MNHNS, CDR2 SASEGT. This CDR3 spans 12 amino acids. CDR3 bases: TGTGCCGGAGACAGGGGGCCCGGGGAGCTGTTTTTT. Protein sequence: CAGDRGPGELFF.

The chain has TRBV30 and TRBJ1-3; D possibly corresponds to TRBD1 (5 bases). Germline loops: CDR1 GTSNPN, CDR2 SVGIG (reference sequence). This CDR3 is 15 amino acids long. V was shortened by 0 bases and J by 4 bases, with 13 bases between the two germline ends. CDR3 amino acids: CAWSVSRGSGNTIYF. The DNA of the CDR3 is TGTGCCTGGAGTGTGAGTAGGGGTTCCGGAAACACCATATATTTT.

This clonotype occurred a few times. The chain links TRBV5-1 to TRBJ2-7; the D gene is possibly TRBD2 (6 bases). Looked up from germline, CDR1 is SGHRS and CDR2 is YFSETQ. CDR3 size: 14 residues. The ends were cut back, 0 bases at V and 6 bases at J, with 13 bases in the middle. CDR3 sequence (DNA): TGCGCCAGCAGCTTGGGGGCCCCCGGGAGCGAGCAGTACTTC. This encodes CASSLGAPGSEQYF.

This clonotype was picked up many times. This chain uses TRBV7-3 with TRBJ2-1; D might be TRBD1 (6 bases). The length of the CDR3 is 14 residues. The V gene lost 5 bases and the J gene lost 4 bases, with 12 bases spanning the gap. CDR1 and CDR2 from the germline V gene are SGHTA and FQGTGA. DNA for the CDR3: TGTGCCAGCAGCCGGGGAACAGGGTACAATGAGCAGTTCTTC. Translating gives CASSRGTGYNEQFF.

This chain uses TRBV6-1 with TRBJ1-6, with a tentative D call TRBD1 (5 bases). The CDR3 totals 15 residues. V lost 0 bases to trimming and J lost 9 bases, with 12 bases between them. Germline V gene data show CDR1 as MNHNS and CDR2 as SASEGT. CDR3 bases: TGTGCCAGCAGTGAAGCGGCTCAGGGAGGTTCACCCCTCCACTTT. As protein: CASSEAAQGGSPLHF.

Concerning this clonotype itself: This may be a read error: a much more frequent sequence differs by one nucleotide. The chain is built from TRBV6-2 or TRBV6-3 and TRBJ2-3, with a possible D match to TRBD2 (5 bases). Looked up from germline, CDR1 is MNHEY and CDR2 is SVGEGT. The CDR3 covers 16 residues. V was trimmed by 5 bases and J by 2 bases, leaving 17 bases between them. CDR3 sequence (DNA): TGTGCCAGCAGTCACCCTACCGAAGGACTCACAGATACGCAGTATTTT. Protein sequence: CASSHPTEGLTDTQYF.

This clonotype was recorded at least ten times. This chain uses TRBV29-1 with TRBJ2-3; TRBD2 matches 14 bases. The CDR3 contains 14 residues. CDR1 and CDR2 from the germline V gene are SQVTM and ANQGSEA. The ends lost 6 bases at V and 6 bases at J; junction bases unmatched: 5. CDR3 in DNA: TGCAGCGTGACTAGCGGGAGGGCCAAGGATACGCAGTATTTT. The encoded protein is CSVTSGRAKDTQYF.

V usage is TRBV10-3 and J usage is TRBJ1-1; D is unclear. The germline CDR1 and CDR2 sequences are ENHRY and SYGVKD. V lost 5 bases and J lost 2, with 6 bases in between. This CDR3 has 12 amino acids. For the CDR3, the DNA is TGTGCCATCAGTACGGCCAACACTGAAGCTTTCTTT. It codes for CAISTANTEAFF.

This clonotype was counted a few times. The chain joins TRBV12-3 or TRBV12-4 to TRBJ1-3, with no clear D. The CDR3 covers 14 residues. Trimming took off 9 bases at V and 0 bases at J, with 12 bases between the two ends. The CDR3 spells CARDQGSSGNTIYF. CDR3 bases: TGTGCCAGGGACCAAGGGTCCTCTGGAAACACCATATATTTT.

This clonotype appeared many times. The J gene is TRBJ2-5, the V gene TRBV20-1; a possible D gene is TRBD2 (5 bases). The CDR3 contains 14 residues. V was shortened by 4 bases and J by 2 bases, with 14 bases between the two germline ends. Germline V gene sequence: CDR1 DFQATT, CDR2 SNEGSKA (reference sequence). For the CDR3, the DNA is TGCAGTGCTAAGATTCGCGGGTTACAAGAGACCCAGTACTTC. It is translated as CSAKIRGLQETQYF.

This chain connects TRBV6-2 or TRBV6-3 to TRBJ2-6; D remains ambiguous. From germline, CDR1 is MNHEY and CDR2 SVGEGT. The CDR3 consists of 16 residues. Trimming stripped 7 bases from V and 2 bases from J, with 15 bases between. The CDR3 loop is CASTPPLGAGANVLTF. CDR3 nucleotides: TGTGCCAGCACCCCCCCCTTGGGCGCTGGGGCCAACGTCCTGACTTTC.